This T cell receptor (beta chain) was obtained from a study of T cells after somatic rescue of genetic block. Clones were read by immunoSEQ multiplex PCR, and TCRdb kept only the in-frame ones, dropping some. The sample gives around 100,000 clones, around 90% of which show up once; about 1.5% is in the top ten. Germline values: CDR1 SEHNR, CDR2 FQNEAQ (reference sequence). The CDR3 totals 17 residues. Trimming took off 1 base at V and 1 base at J, with 11 bases between the two ends. The clonotype comes from a woman between 18 and 29 years old. The rearrangement links TRBV7-9 to TRBJ1-6; maybe TRBD1 (5 bases). The sample taken for sequencing was peripheral blood mononuclear cells (PBMCs). The CDR3 sequence is CASSLGWGRSYNSPLHF. CDR3 sequence (DNA): TGTGCCAGCAGCTTAGGGTGGGGACGGTCCTATAATTCACCCCTCCACTTT.